The 10 T cell receptor beta chains presented below share a single source sample, sequenced in a study of OX40 agonist ivuxolimab in advanced cancers. Here immunoSEQ multiplex PCR was the method, and the copy in TCRdb shows in-frame clones only, minus some. The data contain some 40,000 clones, around nine tenths of them seen just once; the ten biggest clones take up about 20%. The starting material was CD4+ or CD8+ T cells sorted from blood, obtained in a trial of the OX40 agonist ivuxolimab. All receptors derive from an adult with an advanced solid tumor such as melanoma, head and neck, liver or kidney cancer.

This clone was recorded only once. The chain uses TRBV19 and TRBJ1-1; D is possibly TRBD1 (5 bases). Germline loops: CDR1 LNHDA, CDR2 SQIVND (reference sequence). The CDR3 is made up of 15 amino acids. The V and J ends lost 7 bases and 1 base respectively, with 16 bases between them. The CDR3 region is CASTPGGAGNTEAFF. CDR3 coding DNA: TGTGCCAGTACCCCGGGAGGGGCTGGGAACACTGAAGCTTTCTTT.

This clone was counted once. The chain links TRBV27 to TRBJ2-2; D might be TRBD1 (5 bases). The CDR3 totals 14 residues. Between the trimmed V and J ends, which lost 1 base and 7 bases, there was a span of 10 bases. Germline V lookup: CDR1 MNHEY, CDR2 SMNVEV (reference sequence). CDR3 region: CASSLLGAVGELFF. The CDR3 nucleotides read TGTGCCAGCAGTTTATTAGGGGCGGTCGGGGAGCTGTTTTTT.

This chain connects TRBV6-5 to TRBJ2-5; D is perhaps TRBD1 (7 bases). CDR1 MNHEY and CDR2 SVGAGI come from the germline V gene. CDR3 size: 15 residues. V gave up 5 bases and J gave up 4 bases, with 17 bases separating them. CDR3 in DNA: TGTGCCAGCAGTGGTGACAGGGCGGGAAGAGAGACCCAGTACTTC. Its protein product is CASSGDRAGRETQYF.

This clone was picked up one time. V usage is TRBV28 and J usage is TRBJ2-7; TRBD2 matches 9 bases. Germline lookup yields CDR1 MDHEN and CDR2 SYDVKM. V shed 5 bases and J 5 bases; nucleotides not matched to a gene: 19. This CDR3 contains 18 residues. CDR3 in DNA: TGTGCCAGCAGTAGGACCACGTGGGCTAGCGGGACATACGACGAGCAGTACTTC. It translates to CASSRTTWASGTYDEQYF.

As DNA, the CDR3 is TGTGCCAGCAGCCGGGGGACAGTCTCTGGGGCCAACGTCCTGACTTTC. Translating it yields CASSRGTVSGANVLTF. The V and J genes are TRBV5-6 and TRBJ2-6, with a tentative D call TRBD1 (7 bases). Trimming removed 4 bases from V and 0 bases from J, with 11 bases in between. Germline CDR1 is SGHDT and CDR2 is YYEEEE. There are 16 residues in the CDR3.

The chain has TRBV6-6 and TRBJ2-3, with TRBD2 identical over 8 bases. The germline CDR1 and CDR2 sequences are MNHNY and SVGAGI (reference sequence). With 2 bases clipped from V and 6 bases from J, the junction kept 7 bases outside the gene matches. CDR3 size: 15 residues. CDR3 DNA: TGTGCCAGCAGTTACGGAGCGGGAGTCCCCGATACGCAGTATTTT. Translation gives CASSYGAGVPDTQYF.

The V gene is TRBV6-5, the J gene TRBJ1-1; 9 nucleotides line up with TRBD1. The J segment lost 6 bases and the V segment lost 4 bases, leaving 3 bases of the junction unmatched. This CDR3 has 13 residues. The germline gives CDR1 MNHEY, CDR2 SVGAGI. CDR3 coding DNA: TGTGCCAGCAGTTGGACAGGGGTGTCTGAAGCTTTCTTT. Its protein product is CASSWTGVSEAFF.

V gene TRBV6-5 combines with J gene TRBJ2-2, with D maybe TRBD2 (6 bases). The CDR3 spans 13 residues. Deletions cut 8 bases from V and 8 bases from J, with 15 bases between. Germline CDR1 and CDR2: MNHEY and SVGAGI. The CDR3 spells CASFGGAKGELFF. The CDR3, as DNA: TGTGCCAGCTTTGGAGGGGCAAAGGGGGAGCTGTTTTTT.

V gene TRBV5-1 combines with J gene TRBJ2-1; possible D gene TRBD2, 6 bases. Trimming shortened V by 1 base and J by 8 bases, and 16 bases separated the two germline ends. Germline V gene lookup returns CDR1 SGHRS and CDR2 YFSETQ. This CDR3 is 15 amino acids long. The CDR3 region has the DNA TGCGCCAGCAGCTTGCACGGTTCCCCGGGGGATGAGCAGTTCTTC. It encodes CASSLHGSPGDEQFF.

On this clone: The junction and the germline gene differ at one end; a read error may be behind it. The V call is TRBV5-5, the J call TRBJ2-3; D is unresolved. The CDR3 has 12 residues. Germline CDR1 is SGHKS and CDR2 is YYEKEE (reference sequence). This CDR3 reads CASSFSGSSSDF. As DNA, the CDR3 is TGTGCCAGCAGCTTCAGTGGTAGTTCGTCGGATTTT.